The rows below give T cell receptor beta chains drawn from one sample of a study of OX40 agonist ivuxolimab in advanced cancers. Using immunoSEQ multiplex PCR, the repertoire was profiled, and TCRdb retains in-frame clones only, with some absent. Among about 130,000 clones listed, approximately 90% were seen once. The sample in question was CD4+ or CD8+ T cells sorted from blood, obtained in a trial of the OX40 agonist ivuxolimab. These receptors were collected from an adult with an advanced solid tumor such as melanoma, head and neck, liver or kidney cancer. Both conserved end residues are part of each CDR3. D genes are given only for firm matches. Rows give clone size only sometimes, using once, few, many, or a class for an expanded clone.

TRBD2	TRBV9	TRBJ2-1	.	TGTGCCAGCAGCGTCGGGGCTAGCGGGAGTTTCTCCTACAATGAGCAGTTCTTC	CASSVGASGSFSYNEQFF
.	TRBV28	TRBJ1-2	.	TGTGCTACAGCAGGCGGGCCCTATGGCTACACCTTC	CATAGGPYGYTF
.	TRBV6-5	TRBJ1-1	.	TGTGCCAGCAGCCAAAGGCGAGATCGGGGGGCTGAAGCTTTCTTT	CASSQRRDRGAEAFF
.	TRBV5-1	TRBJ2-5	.	TGCGCCAGCAGAACAGGGAGAGGAAAAGAGACCCAGTACTTC	CASRTGRGKETQYF
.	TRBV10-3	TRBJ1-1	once	TGTGCCATCGGGGGGGACACTGAAGCTTTCTTT	CAIGGDTEAFF
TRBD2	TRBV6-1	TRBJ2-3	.	TGTGCCACCTCTAGCGGGAGGGCCACAGATACGCAGTATTTT	CATSSGRATDTQYF
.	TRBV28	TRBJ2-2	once	TGTGCCAGCAGCGTATCCGGGGAGCTGTTTTTT	CASSVSGELFF
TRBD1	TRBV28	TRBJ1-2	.	TGTGCCAGCAGTATCGGGACAGGGGGAGGTAGTGTCTATGGCTACACCTTC	CASSIGTGGGSVYGYTF
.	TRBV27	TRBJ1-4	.	TGTGCCAGCAGTTGGGGGCATGCAACTAATGAAAAACTGTTTTTT	CASSWGHATNEKLFF
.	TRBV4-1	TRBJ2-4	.	TGCGCCAGCAGCATAGCCGGCACAGAAGAGCGGGTTTTAGCCAAAAACATTCAGTACTTC	CASSIAGTEERVLAKNIQYF
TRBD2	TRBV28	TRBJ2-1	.	TGTGCCAGCAGGGAAGGGACTAGCGGGTCTGAGCAGTTCTTC	CASREGTSGSEQFF
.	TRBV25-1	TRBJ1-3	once	TGTGCCAGCAGTTCCGGCGTGGGACGAACTGGAAACACCATATATTTT	CASSSGVGRTGNTIYF
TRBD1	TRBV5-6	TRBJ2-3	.	TGTGCCAGCAGCCAGGACAGGGTTGATACGCAGTATTTT	CASSQDRVDTQYF
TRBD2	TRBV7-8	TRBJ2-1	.	TGTGCCAGCAGTACCGGGACTAGCGACTACAATGAGCAGTTCTTC	CASSTGTSDYNEQFF
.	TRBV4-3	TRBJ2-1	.	TGCGCCAGCAGCCTCCGCCGGGCCTATGGTGAGCAGTTCTTC	CASSLRRAYGEQFF
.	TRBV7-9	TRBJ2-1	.	TGTGCCAGCACCTACGGGGGTTGGGGGAATGAGCAGTTCTTC	CASTYGGWGNEQFF
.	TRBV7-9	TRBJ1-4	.	TGTGCCAGCAGCCCCGGGACTTTCCGAGGGTCTGAAAAACTGTTTTTT	CASSPGTFRGSEKLFF
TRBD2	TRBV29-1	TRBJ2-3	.	TGCAGCGTAGGGACTAGCGGGATTGAAGATACGCAGTATTTT	CSVGTSGIEDTQYF
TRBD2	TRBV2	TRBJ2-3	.	TGTGCCAGCAGGGCCGGGCGGGAGGGCAGTAGCACAGATACGCAGTATTTT	CASRAGREGSSTDTQYF
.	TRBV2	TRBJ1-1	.	TGTGCCAGCAGTGTGGAACAGGGGAACACTGAAGCTTTCTTT	CASSVEQGNTEAFF
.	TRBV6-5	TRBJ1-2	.	TGTGCCAGCAGTCTACTTCTCGGCGATGGCTACACCTTC	CASSLLLGDGYTF
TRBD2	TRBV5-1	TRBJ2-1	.	TGCGCCAGCAGCATGACTAGCGGGACCTACAATGAGCAGTTCTTC	CASSMTSGTYNEQFF
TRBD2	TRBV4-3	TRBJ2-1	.	TGCGCCAGCAGCCGTAGCGGGAGGAGTGACCATGAGCAGTTCTTC	CASSRSGRSDHEQFF
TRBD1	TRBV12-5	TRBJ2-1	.	TGTGCTAGTGGGGGGACAGGGGCTACTGATCGATACAATGAGCAGTTCTTC	CASGGTGATDRYNEQFF
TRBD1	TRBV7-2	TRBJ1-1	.	TGTGCCAGCAGGGGGACAGCACTCATGAACACTGAAGCTTTCTTT	CASRGTALMNTEAFF
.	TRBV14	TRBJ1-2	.	TGTGCCAGCAGCCAAGGTTCAATTGCTTGGAGGGGCTACACCTTC	CASSQGSIAWRGYTF
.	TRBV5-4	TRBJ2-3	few	TGTGCCAGCAGCTTTGACAGTAACACAGATACGCAGTATTTT	CASSFDSNTDTQYF
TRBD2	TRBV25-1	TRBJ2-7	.	TGTGCCAGCAGTGGAGGGGCGGGGGGCTCCTACGAGCAGTACTTC	CASSGGAGGSYEQYF
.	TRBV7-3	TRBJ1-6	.	TGTGCCAGCAGCTCCCTAGGACGGGTTAATTCACCCCTCCACTTT	CASSSLGRVNSPLHF
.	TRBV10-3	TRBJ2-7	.	TGTGCCATCAGTGAGTCGACATCTAGTGCCTACGAGCAGTACTTC	CAISESTSSAYEQYF
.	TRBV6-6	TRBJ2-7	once	TGTGCCAGCAGTCTAACCTTCGGAGACCACGAGCAGTACTTC	CASSLTFGDHEQYF
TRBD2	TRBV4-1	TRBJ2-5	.	TGCGCCAGCAGCCAGCGGGGACTACAAGAGACCCAGTACTTC	CASSQRGLQETQYF
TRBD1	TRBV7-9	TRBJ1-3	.	TGTGCCAGCAGCTCGGACAGGGACGTCCACACCATATATTTT	CASSSDRDVHTIYF
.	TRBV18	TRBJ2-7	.	TGTGCCAGCTCGCAACCCCCCCCCTACGAGCAGTACTTC	CASSQPPPYEQYF
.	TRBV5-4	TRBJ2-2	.	TGTGCCAGCAGAGTACTACAGGAGAGCGGGGAGCTGTTTTTT	CASRVLQESGELFF
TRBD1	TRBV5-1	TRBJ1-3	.	TGCGCCAGCAGGACCGTTTCCGGACAGGGTGGCTCTGGAAACACCATATATTTT	CASRTVSGQGGSGNTIYF
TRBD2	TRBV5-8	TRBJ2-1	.	TGTGCCAGCAGCTTGGCCCTAGCGGGAGCGCAGTTCTTC	CASSLALAGAQFF
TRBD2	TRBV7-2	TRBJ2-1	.	TGTGCCAGCAGCTTAGGGACTAGCCTCAATGAGCAGTTCTTC	CASSLGTSLNEQFF
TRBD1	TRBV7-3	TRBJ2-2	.	TGTGCCAGCAGCAGACAGACAGGGGCGAACACCGGGGAGCTGTTTTTT	CASSRQTGANTGELFF
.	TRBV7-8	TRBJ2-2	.	TGTGCCAGCAGCCTTGGACCCACCGGGGAGCTGTTTTTT	CASSLGPTGELFF
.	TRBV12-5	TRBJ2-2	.	TGTGCTAGTGGTTTGGACAGGGGAAATTGGCGGGAGGACCCCGGGGAGCTGTTTTTT	CASGLDRGNWREDPGELFF
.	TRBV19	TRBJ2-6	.	TGTGCCAGTAGTATAGTAGGCAGGAAGCCCTCTGGGGCCAACGTCCTGACTTTC	CASSIVGRKPSGANVLTF
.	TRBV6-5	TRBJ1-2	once	TGTGCCAGCAGTAGGGGACGGACTGTAATCTATGGCTACACCTTC	CASSRGRTVIYGYTF
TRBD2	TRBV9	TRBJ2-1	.	TGTGCCAGCAGCGTTGCCGGGACTAGCGGGAGCAATGAGCAGTTCTTC	CASSVAGTSGSNEQFF
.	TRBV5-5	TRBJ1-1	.	TGTGCCAGCAGCTTGCAGGGTATGAACACTGAAGCTTTCTTT	CASSLQGMNTEAFF
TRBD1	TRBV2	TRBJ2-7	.	TGTGCCAGCAGAGGGACAGGCGGCAACGAGCAGTACTTC	CASRGTGGNEQYF
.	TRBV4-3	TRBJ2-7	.	TGCGCCAGCAGCTTATTCCCAGGGGTTGGTCGCTACGAGCAGTACTTC	CASSLFPGVGRYEQYF
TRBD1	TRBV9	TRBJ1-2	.	TGTGCCAGCAGCCCACCGGTCGGACAGGGAGACGGCTACACCTTC	CASSPPVGQGDGYTF
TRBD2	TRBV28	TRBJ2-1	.	TGTGCCACAGGGGGGCTAGCGGGGACGCCCTATGGGGCCTACAATGAGCAGTTCTTC	CATGGLAGTPYGAYNEQFF
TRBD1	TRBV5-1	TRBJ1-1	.	TGCGCCAGCAGCGTGGACAGGCTTGGTGAAGCTTTCTTT	CASSVDRLGEAFF
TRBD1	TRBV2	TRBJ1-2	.	TGTGCCAGCAGACCGACAGGGAACTATGGCTACACCTTC	CASRPTGNYGYTF
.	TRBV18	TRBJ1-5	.	TGTGCCAGCTCACCAACAGGGCTTCAGCCCCAGCATTTT	CASSPTGLQPQHF
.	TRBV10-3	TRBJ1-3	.	TGTGCCATCAGTGATTCGGGGGTGTCTGGAAACACCATATATTTT	CAISDSGVSGNTIYF